This TCR beta chain was documented in a study of low-dose radiotherapy and immunotherapy resistance in tumors (dated by TCRdb to between 2021 and 2024). General notes on the study: Cohort 1 received 0.5 Gy per fraction every 2 weeks, with a prescribed total PTV dose of 6.5 Gy. Eight patients were included in the translational analysis: three from the first dose cohort and the first five from the second dose cohort. TCRalpha and TCRbeta libraries were deep-sequenced on an Illumina MiniSeq instrument. In Cohort 2, 1 Gy per fraction was delivered every two weeks, for a total of 13 Gy over 26 weeks. Nivolumab and ipilimumab were both given intravenously, with nivolumab at a 240 mg flat dose every two weeks and ipilimumab at 1 mg/kg every six weeks. Cyclophosphamide 200 mg/m2 was given intravenously every two weeks, one day before each radiation and immunotherapy administration. Randomization of trial participants into treatment groups was not performed. Superscript III and a set of TRAV- and TRBV-specific primers were used to synthesize first-strand cDNA, so that both TCRalpha and TCRbeta chains were covered. Patients took aspirin 300 mg orally once daily for four cycles, starting on cycle 1 day 1.

Sequencing was performed on an Illumina MiniSeq. TCRs were amplified with Phusion for approximately 19 PCR cycles using a constant-region primer together with the adapter attached to the V primers. The MessageAmp II aRNA Amplification Kit was used to amplify the isolated mRNA, with in vitro transcription run for about 15 hours at 37 degrees C. The Dynabeads mRNA DIRECT Purification Kit was used to isolate the mRNA for TCR sequencing. Indexed Illumina adapters were added in a second Phusion PCR of about 26 cycles, and the PCR products were purified with AMPure XP beads. On the authors' methods: Using custom Perl scripts, TCR sequences encoding the same protein were pooled, out-of-frame sequences were removed, and the abundance of each clonotype was computed. Any TCR sequence backed by just one read was left out of the analysis. Among the metrics used to describe the repertoires were Shannon entropy, Gini index, clonality, richness, and the frequency of TCRs shared between repertoires. The public reads were quality trimmed at Q25 with fastp and then assembled into clones with MiXCR by TCRdb, keeping productive beta chains. When rows share a CDR3 protein, they turn into one entry using the most common DNA and genes. The V and J calls follow TCRdb's processing rather than the paper's. This sample has about 50,000 distinct CDR3 sequences in its table, and around 11% of those were observed once. The ten top clones hold about 6.2% of the sample.

The junction shows trimming of 4 bases on V and 3 bases on J, and the gene matches do not reach 11 bases of it. The CDR3 holds 16 amino acids from the cysteine to the phenylalanine. Only CDR3 DNA remains: 48 bases, in frame from the first base. Per the germline V gene, SGHDT is the CDR1 and YYEEEE is the CDR2. The sample holds a few counts of this clonotype. Its antigen is still unknown. Nothing much larger sits one base from this clone, and base qualities are not available. Per the publication, the time point label means: before trial treatment. The donors came from RACIN, which was a single-arm phase I dose-escalation trial that paired nivolumab and ipilimumab with aspirin, low-dose cyclophosphamide and low-dose radiotherapy. Eligible patients had advanced, TIL-negative solid tumors.

The chain is assembled from TRBV5-6 and TRBJ2-7; the junction holds 9 bases that match TRBD1. Specimen: PBMCs, collected before treatment. The source of this sequence is a female donor with ovarian cancer. In nucleotides, the sequence is TGTGCCAGCAGCCCAATGGGGACAGGGAACTTCTACGAGCAGTACTTC. Translated, it reads CASSPMGTGNFYEQYF.